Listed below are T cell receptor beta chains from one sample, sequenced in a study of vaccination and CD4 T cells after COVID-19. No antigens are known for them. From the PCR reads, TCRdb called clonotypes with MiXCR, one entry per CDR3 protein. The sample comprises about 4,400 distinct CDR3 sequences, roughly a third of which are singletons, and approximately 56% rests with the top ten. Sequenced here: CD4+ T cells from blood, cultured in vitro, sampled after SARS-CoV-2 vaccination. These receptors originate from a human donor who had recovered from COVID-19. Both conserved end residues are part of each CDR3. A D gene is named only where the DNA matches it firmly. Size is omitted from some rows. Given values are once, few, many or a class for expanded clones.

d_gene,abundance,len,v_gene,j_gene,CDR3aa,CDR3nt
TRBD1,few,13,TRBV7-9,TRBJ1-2,CASSWDRGHGYTF,TGTGCCAGCAGCTGGGACAGGGGACACGGCTACACCTTC
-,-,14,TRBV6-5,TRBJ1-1,CASSYSLDGFEAFF,TGTGCCAGCAGTTACTCTCTGGACGGATTTGAAGCTTTCTTT
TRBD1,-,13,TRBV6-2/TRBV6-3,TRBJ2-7,CASSYDRGYEQYF,TGTGCCAGCAGTTACGACAGGGGTTACGAGCAGTACTTC
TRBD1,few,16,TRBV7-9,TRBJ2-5,CASSPPRTGAKETQYF,TGTGCCAGCAGCCCTCCCCGTACAGGGGCCAAAGAGACCCAGTACTTC
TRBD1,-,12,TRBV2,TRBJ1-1,CASRPTGQGAFF,TGTGCCAGCAGGCCCACGGGACAGGGAGCTTTCTTT
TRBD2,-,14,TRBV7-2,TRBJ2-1,CASSLLAGYNEQFF,TGTGCCAGCAGCTTACTAGCGGGGTACAATGAGCAGTTCTTC
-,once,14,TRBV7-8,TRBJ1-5,CASSLIGNNRPQHF,TGTGCCAGCAGCTTAATAGGCAACAATCGGCCCCAGCATTTT
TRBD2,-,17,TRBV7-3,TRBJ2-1,CASSLTYDSGRRNEQFF,TGTGCCAGCAGCTTAACGTATGACAGCGGGAGAAGGAATGAGCAGTTCTTC
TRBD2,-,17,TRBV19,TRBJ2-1,CASSIQRGGRSYNEQFF,TGTGCCAGTAGTATCCAGCGGGGGGGCCGGTCCTACAATGAGCAGTTCTTC
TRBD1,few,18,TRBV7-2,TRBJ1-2,CASSLVGGRGAPNYGYTF,TGTGCCAGCAGCTTAGTTGGTGGCAGGGGGGCACCTAACTATGGCTACACCTTC
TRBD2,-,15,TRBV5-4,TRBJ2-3,CASSLTSGSTDTQYF,TGTGCCAGCAGCTTGACTAGCGGGAGCACAGATACGCAGTATTTT
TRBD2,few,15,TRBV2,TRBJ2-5,CASSEASGGGETQYF,TGTGCCAGCAGTGAGGCTAGCGGGGGCGGGGAGACCCAGTACTTC
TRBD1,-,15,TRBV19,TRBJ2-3,CASSIRAQGADTQYF,TGTGCCAGTAGTATTAGGGCGCAGGGGGCAGATACGCAGTATTTT
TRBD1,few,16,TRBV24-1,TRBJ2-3,CATSDLSQGARDTQYF,TGTGCCACCAGTGATTTGTCCCAGGGGGCGAGGGATACGCAGTATTTT
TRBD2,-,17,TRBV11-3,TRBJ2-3,CASSLEGLAGGTDTQYF,TGTGCCAGCAGCTTAGAGGGACTAGCGGGGGGAACAGATACGCAGTATTTT
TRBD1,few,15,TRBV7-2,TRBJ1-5,CASSRTGGGVQPQHF,TGTGCCAGCAGCCGAACAGGGGGTGGGGTACAGCCCCAGCATTTT
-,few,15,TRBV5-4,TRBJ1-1,CASSLGSNMNTEAFF,TGTGCCAGCAGCTTGGGCTCCAACATGAACACTGAAGCTTTCTTT
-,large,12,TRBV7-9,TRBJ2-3,CASSRTGDTQYF,TGTGCCAGCAGCCGCACGGGGGATACGCAGTATTTT
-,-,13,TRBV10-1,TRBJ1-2,CASRGGPGGGYTF,TGCGCCAGCAGGGGGGGTCCTGGGGGGGGCTACACCTTC
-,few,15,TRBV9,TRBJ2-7,CASSVGQGGYYEQYF,TGTGCCAGCAGCGTAGGACAGGGAGGGTACTACGAGCAGTACTTC
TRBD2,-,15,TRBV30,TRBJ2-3,CAWSSTSGYTDTQYF,TGTGCCTGGAGTTCGACTAGCGGGTACACAGATACGCAGTATTTT
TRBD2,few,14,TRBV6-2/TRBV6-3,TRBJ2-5,CASSQGLVQETQYF,TGTGCCAGCAGCCAGGGACTAGTACAAGAGACCCAGTACTTC
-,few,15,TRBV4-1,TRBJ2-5,CASSRRAFVQETQYF,TGCGCCAGCAGCCGGAGGGCCTTTGTACAAGAGACCCAGTACTTC
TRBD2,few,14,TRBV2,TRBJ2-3,CASRLRGGADTQYF,TGTGCCAGCAGACTCCGGGGGGGAGCAGATACGCAGTATTTT
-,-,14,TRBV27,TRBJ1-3,CASSKRGSGNTIYF,TGTGCCAGCAGCAAGAGGGGCTCTGGAAACACCATATATTTT
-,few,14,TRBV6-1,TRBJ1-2,CASSPGGENYGYTF,TGTGCCAGCTCTCCCGGCGGGGAAAACTATGGCTACACCTTC
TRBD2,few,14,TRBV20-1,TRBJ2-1,CSARVSGRANEQFF,TGCAGTGCTAGAGTAAGCGGGAGGGCGAATGAGCAGTTCTTC
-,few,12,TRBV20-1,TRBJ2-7,CSANVGSYEQYF,TGCAGTGCTAATGTTGGCTCCTACGAGCAGTACTTC
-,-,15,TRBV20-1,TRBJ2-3,CSAELRRSSTDTQYF,TGCAGTGCGGAACTAAGGAGATCTAGCACAGATACGCAGTATTTT
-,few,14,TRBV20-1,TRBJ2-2,CSASKALSTGELFF,TGCAGTGCTAGTAAGGCTCTAAGCACCGGGGAGCTGTTTTTT
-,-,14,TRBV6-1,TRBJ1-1,CASSERNRQTEAFF,TGTGCCAGCAGTGAAAGGAATCGACAGACTGAAGCTTTCTTT
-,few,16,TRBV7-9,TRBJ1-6,CASSLGPENGNSPLHF,TGTGCCAGCAGCTTAGGGCCAGAGAATGGTAATTCACCCCTCCACTTT
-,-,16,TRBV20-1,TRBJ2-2,CSARVGGVVNTGELFF,TGCAGTGCTAGAGTCGGGGGAGTGGTAAACACCGGGGAGCTGTTTTTT
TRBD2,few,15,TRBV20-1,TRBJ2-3,CSATSGRDHTDTQYF,TGCAGTGCCACTAGCGGGAGGGATCACACAGATACGCAGTATTTT
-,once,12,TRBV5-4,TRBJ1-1,CASTSDASQAFF,TGTGCCAGTACCTCGGACGCGTCCCAAGCTTTCTTT
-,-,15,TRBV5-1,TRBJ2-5,CASIPGANPQETQYF,TGCGCCAGCATTCCCGGGGCTAATCCTCAAGAGACCCAGTACTTC